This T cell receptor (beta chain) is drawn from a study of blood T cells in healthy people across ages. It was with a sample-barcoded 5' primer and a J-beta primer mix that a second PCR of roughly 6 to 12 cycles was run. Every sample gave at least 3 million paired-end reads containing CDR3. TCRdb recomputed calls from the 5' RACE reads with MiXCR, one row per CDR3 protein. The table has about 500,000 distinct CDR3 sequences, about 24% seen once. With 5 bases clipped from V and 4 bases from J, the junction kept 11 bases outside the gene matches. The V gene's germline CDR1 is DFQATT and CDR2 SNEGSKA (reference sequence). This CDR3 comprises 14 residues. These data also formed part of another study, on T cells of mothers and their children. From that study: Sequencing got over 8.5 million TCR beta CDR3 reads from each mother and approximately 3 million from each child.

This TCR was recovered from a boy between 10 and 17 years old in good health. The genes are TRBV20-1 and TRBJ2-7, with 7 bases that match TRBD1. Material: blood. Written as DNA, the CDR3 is TGCAGTGCTCCTCGCCCGGGACAGATATACGAGCAGTACTTC. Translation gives CSAPRPGQIYEQYF.